The clone carrying this T cell receptor (beta chain) turned up a few times. This sample was taken from a study of shared clonotypes between healthy human individuals. V was trimmed by 4 bases and J by 4 bases, leaving 22 bases between them. The CDR3 sequence is 17 residues long. Germline values: CDR1 MDHEN, CDR2 SYDVKM. Profiled with immunoSEQ multiplex PCR; TCRdb holds only in-frame clones, not every one. This table holds about 2.3 million clones, approximately 95% found once. The genes are TRBV28 and TRBJ1-1; the D gene is possibly TRBD1 (5 bases). This TCR came from a man aged 18 to 29 in good health. Some clones in this sample may be carry-over from other donors' samples. Input material: naive CD4+ T cells from PBMCs. Subset noted: CD45RA+ positively selected. CDR3 in DNA: TGTGCCAGCAGTTCCCCCGGGACCCAAATCAGGGTCACTGAAGCTTTCTTT. Amino acids: CASSSPGTQIRVTEAFF.